Reported below is one T cell receptor (beta chain). Its antigen is unidentified. The PCR employed 60 Vbeta primers together with 13 Jbeta primers. The table came from immunoSEQ multiplex PCR; TCRdb's copy has only in-frame clones and leaves some out. There are about 130,000 clones in the sample; roughly four fifths occur only once, and approximately 2% lies in the top ten. These data belong to a study of cytomegalovirus exposure and HLA in healthy donors. About the research overall: The approximately 100 million unique TCR beta sequences, from 150 million to 200 million T cells, were found by an earlier analysis. Study findings and constraints: A reported reduction in N-insertions relative to the roughly 710-donor mean was seen in an Asian-associated ancestry cluster in a later analysis. A prior analysis recorded that most TCR beta V segments were productive about 87% or about 30% of the time.

Germline-derived CDR1 and CDR2 are SGHAT and FQDESV (reference sequence). V was trimmed by 1 base and J by 6 bases, leaving 12 bases between them. CDR3 size: 14 residues. While unrecorded immune exposures were likely, the donors were nominally healthy when sampled. This chain uses TRBV11-1 with TRBJ1-1; maybe TRBD1 (6 bases). The specimen sequenced was PBMCs. This receptor was taken from a man aged 30-40 years in good health and CMV-seronegative. The DNA of the CDR3 is TGTGCCAGCAGCTTAGTAGCGGGGGCGGCTGAAGCTTTCTTT. As protein: CASSLVAGAAEAFF.